Listed below are T cell receptor beta chains from one sample, sequenced in a study of blood T cell repertoires in COVID-19. Assay used: immunoSEQ multiplex PCR; TCRdb lists only in-frame clones, some missing. The sample has 300,000 or so clones; nearly 90% are singletons. Sequencing was performed on PBMCs or T cells enriched from blood (not recorded which). Receptor source: a young woman who had recovered from COVID-19. CDR3s include the opening cysteine and the closing phenylalanine or tryptophan. D genes are given only for firm matches. The size entry is marked missing in some rows and otherwise reads once, few, many or a size class.

>TRBJ2-7|.|TRBV7-9|.
TGTGCCAGCAGCTCCGCGTCGAGCCACGAGCAGTACTTC
CASSSASSHEQYF
>TRBJ1-2|.|TRBV3-1/TRBV3-2|.
TGTGCCAGCAGCCAAGGGGTCGGGGATCCCCTAACGCGGGCTGGCTACACCTTC
CASSQGVGDPLTRAGYTF
>TRBJ2-5|.|TRBV4-3|.
TGCGCCAGCAGCAACGTGCTCGGGAGCCAAGAGACCCAGTACTTC
CASSNVLGSQETQYF
>TRBJ1-2|many|TRBV7-3|.
TGTGCCAGCAGCTTACGCGCAGGGGAGCACTATGGCTACACCTTC
CASSLRAGEHYGYTF
>TRBJ1-1|.|TRBV29-1|.
TGCAGCGTTGACGGGTGGGGATTTTCCGGGGATGGAGGGGACACTGAAGCTTTCTTT
CSVDGWGFSGDGGDTEAFF
>TRBJ2-2|.|TRBV7-7|TRBD1
TGTGCTAGCAGCTTAGGGGGCGGCGGGGAGCTGTTTTTT
CASSLGGGGELFF
>TRBJ1-1|.|TRBV5-1|TRBD1
TGCGCCAGCCGGGACAGGCCGGGCACTGAAGCTTTCTTT
CASRDRPGTEAFF
>TRBJ1-1|once|TRBV28|.
TGTGCCAGCAGTTTACCTAGTTGGAACACTGAAGCTTTCTTT
CASSLPSWNTEAFF
>TRBJ1-4|.|TRBV10-3|.
TGTGCCACCGGGGGAGAGGAAAAACTGTTTTTT
CATGGEEKLFF
>TRBJ1-5|.|TRBV6-2/TRBV6-3|TRBD1
TGTGCCAGCAGTTGGACAGGGGGCGTACAGCCCCAGCATTTT
CASSWTGGVQPQHF
>TRBJ1-1|.|TRBV27|TRBD1
TGTGCCAGCAGCCCCGACAGGGTAAATGAAGCTTTCTTT
CASSPDRVNEAFF
>TRBJ1-1|.|TRBV27|.
TGTGCCAGCAGTTTAGCAGGGGCTGGCACTGAAGCTTTCTTT
CASSLAGAGTEAFF
>TRBJ1-1|.|TRBV27|TRBD1
TGTGCCAGCAGTCCTCACAGGGGACGCGACACTGAAGCTTTCTTT
CASSPHRGRDTEAFF
>TRBJ1-2|.|TRBV5-1|.
TGCGCCAGCAACGATAGGGGCAGGATGGATGGCTACACCTTC
CASNDRGRMDGYTF
>TRBJ1-1|.|TRBV12-3/TRBV12-4|.
TGTGCCAGCAGAGGGAGGACTGAAGCTTTCTTT
CASRGRTEAFF
>TRBJ1-1|.|TRBV4-2|.
TGTGCCAGCAGCGTTGAATGGACAGCCTTGGGGACTGAAGCTTTCTTT
CASSVEWTALGTEAFF
>TRBJ2-1|.|TRBV6-5|.
TGTGCCAGCAGTTACAAGGGGTTCGCCTACAATGAGCAGTTCTTC
CASSYKGFAYNEQFF
>TRBJ1-1|.|TRBV29-1|.
TGCAGCGTGAGAACAGGGTTGGACACTGAAGCTTTCTTT
CSVRTGLDTEAFF
>TRBJ1-2|.|TRBV30|TRBD1
TGTGCCTGGAGTACAGGGGGTAACTATGGCTACACCTTC
CAWSTGGNYGYTF
>TRBJ1-6|.|TRBV5-5|TRBD1
TGTGCCAGCAGCTTCGTCGGGCTACAGGGGAGCTCCTATAATTCACCCCTCCACTTT
CASSFVGLQGSSYNSPLHF
>TRBJ1-1|.|TRBV6-6|.
TGTGCCAGCGCCCGCTCGGCGGCTGAAGCTTTCTTT
CASARSAAEAFF
>TRBJ2-7|.|TRBV11-1|.
TGTGCCAGCAGCTTAGGAGGGCCCGGCTACGAGCAGTACTTC
CASSLGGPGYEQYF
>TRBJ2-3|.|TRBV3-1/TRBV3-2|.
TGTGCCAGCAGCCAAGATATCCTAGTGCGGACAGATACGCAGTATTTT
CASSQDILVRTDTQYF
>TRBJ1-1|once|TRBV7-9|TRBD1
TGTGCCAGCAGCCCTACAGGGGGCACTGAAGCTTTCTTT
CASSPTGGTEAFF
>TRBJ2-1|once|TRBV27|TRBD1
TGTGCCAGCAGTACCCGGGACAGGGGACACAATGAGCAGTTCTTC
CASSTRDRGHNEQFF
>TRBJ2-1|.|TRBV2|.
TGTGCCAGCAGTGAAAGGGACAAGGAATCTGAGCAGTTCTTC
CASSERDKESEQFF
>TRBJ1-5|.|TRBV7-8|.
TGTGCCAGCAGCTTATTCGGGGTTCTGGGTGATCAGCCCCAGCATTTT
CASSLFGVLGDQPQHF
>TRBJ1-1|.|TRBV9|TRBD1
TGTGCCAGCAGCCCCCGGACAGGGAGGAACACTGAAGCTTTCTTT
CASSPRTGRNTEAFF
>TRBJ1-2|.|TRBV5-1|.
TGCGCCAGCAGCTTGGGACGGGATGGTGGCTACACCTTC
CASSLGRDGGYTF
>TRBJ1-1|.|TRBV14|.
TGTGCCAGCAGCCGCGCGGGAAACACTGAAGCTTTCTTT
CASSRAGNTEAFF
>TRBJ1-4|.|TRBV3-1/TRBV3-2|.
TGTGCCAGCAGCCAAGATAGGACAGCAACTAATGAAAAACTGTTTTTT
CASSQDRTATNEKLFF
>TRBJ1-3|.|TRBV30|.
TGTGCCTGGAGTGTACAGGGAATTAGCTCTGGAAACACCATATATTTT
CAWSVQGISSGNTIYF
>TRBJ2-7|.|TRBV7-9|TRBD1
TGTGCCAGCAGCCCCAGGAAGGGACAGTCGACCTACGAGCAGTACTTC
CASSPRKGQSTYEQYF
>TRBJ1-1|.|TRBV12-5|TRBD1
TGTGCTGGCGCAGGGGGCACTGAAGCTTTCTTT
CAGAGGTEAFF
>TRBJ2-2|.|TRBV10-1|.
TGCGCCAGCAGCGGCGGGCCCTACACCGGGGAGCTGTTTTTT
CASSGGPYTGELFF
>TRBJ2-2|.|TRBV7-3|.
TGTGCCAGCAGCTCGGGGAGGACTACCGGGGAGCTGTTTTTT
CASSSGRTTGELFF
>TRBJ1-2|.|TRBV7-9|TRBD1
TGTGCCAGCAGCGCCCGACAGGGAAACTATGGCTACACCTTC
CASSARQGNYGYTF
>TRBJ1-3|.|TRBV19|.
TGTGCCAGTAGTACAATCGGGCCGCGGGATGACACCATATATTTT
CASSTIGPRDDTIYF
>TRBJ1-6|.|TRBV25-1|.
TGTGCCAGCACAGGGGAGCTGGGAAATTCACCCCTCCACTTT
CASTGELGNSPLHF
>TRBJ2-1|.|TRBV7-8|TRBD2
TGTGCCAGCAGCCAGCTAGCGGGGTCTCCCTACAATGAGCAGTTCTTC
CASSQLAGSPYNEQFF
>TRBJ2-1|.|TRBV18|TRBD2
TGTGCCAGCTCACCGACTAGCGGGGTAGTAGGTGAGCAGTTCTTC
CASSPTSGVVGEQFF
>TRBJ2-3|few|TRBV11-2|TRBD2
TGTGCCAGCAGCTTATGGCCTAGCGGGGAGACAGATACGCAGTATTTT
CASSLWPSGETDTQYF
>TRBJ1-1|.|TRBV25-1|TRBD1
TGTGCCAGCAGTGGACAGGGGGCTGAAGCTTTCTTT
CASSGQGAEAFF
>TRBJ1-1|.|TRBV5-4|.
TGTGCCAGCAGCTTCGACGCTTTACAGGTTGAAGCTTTCTTT
CASSFDALQVEAFF
>TRBJ2-2|.|TRBV4-1|TRBD1
TGCGCCAGCAGCCAAGGGACAGGGGGAGGCACCGGGGAGCTGTTTTTT
CASSQGTGGGTGELFF
>TRBJ1-6|.|TRBV27|.
TGTGCCAGCACGACAGGATTTAATTCACCCCTCCACTTT
CASTTGFNSPLHF
>TRBJ1-4|.|TRBV5-1|.
TGCGCCAGCAGCTTGGGGGGGACACCAACTAATGAAAAACTGTTTTTT
CASSLGGTPTNEKLFF
>TRBJ2-1|.|TRBV7-6|TRBD1
TGTGCCAGCAGCGGGACAGGGTACAATGAGCAGTTCTTC
CASSGTGYNEQFF
>TRBJ2-2|.|TRBV4-3|.
TGCGCCAGCAGCCAAGAATCGGGCACCGGGGAGCTGTTTTTT
CASSQESGTGELFF
>TRBJ1-5|many|TRBV28|.
TGTGCCAGCAGTTCCTCAGGGGACCCTAGCAATCAGCCCCAGCATTTT
CASSSSGDPSNQPQHF
>TRBJ2-7|.|TRBV6-5|TRBD1
TGTGCCAGCAGCACAGGGGGCGTGGGGGCGTACGAGCAGTACTTC
CASSTGGVGAYEQYF
>TRBJ2-7|.|TRBV2|TRBD2
TGTGCCAGCATGGGGCGGGGGTACGAGCAGTACTTC
CASMGRGYEQYF
>TRBJ1-4|.|TRBV24-1|TRBD1
TGTGCCACCAGGGCAACAGGGGAAGGGGAAAAACTGTTTTTT
CATRATGEGEKLFF
>TRBJ2-2|.|TRBV7-8|TRBD2
TGTGCCAGCAGCCAAGGGGCTAGCGGGGGAGGGGGCACCGGGGAGCTGTTTTTT
CASSQGASGGGGTGELFF
>TRBJ1-4|once|TRBV4-3|TRBD1
TGCGCCAGCAGCCCGACAGGGGGTGAAAAACTGTTTTTT
CASSPTGGEKLFF
>TRBJ2-1|.|TRBV5-1|.
TGCGCCAGCAGCTTGATACAGGGTACTGAGCAGTTCTTC
CASSLIQGTEQFF
>TRBJ1-2|.|TRBV12-3/TRBV12-4|TRBD1
TGTGCCACCCGAGGGGAACAGGGGAATGGCTACACCTTC
CATRGEQGNGYTF
>TRBJ2-7|once|TRBV7-9|TRBD2
TGTGCCAGCACCCTGGGAGGGGAGCAGTACTTC
CASTLGGEQYF
>TRBJ2-3|.|TRBV5-1|.
TGCGCCAGCAGCTTGGTCTCAGGGTCGAGGACAGATACGCAGTATTTT
CASSLVSGSRTDTQYF
>TRBJ2-1|.|TRBV3-1/TRBV3-2|.
TGTGCCAGCAGCCAAGGTACAGGTTCCTACAATGAGCAGTTCTTC
CASSQGTGSYNEQFF